This record covers a single T cell receptor (beta chain). Antigen unknown. This entry is derived from a study of blood T cells in healthy people across ages. Whole-study findings and limits: The unsorted PBMCs prevented any conclusive comparison of naive versus antigen-experienced cells.

In germline, CDR1 is DFQATT, CDR2 SNEGSKA (reference sequence). This CDR3 contains 16 residues. V lost 6 bases to trimming and J lost 0 bases; unmatched junction nucleotides: 10. Sample-barcoded 5' priming and a J-beta primer mix drove a second PCR of roughly 6 to 12 cycles. One entry per CDR3 protein, called by TCRdb with MiXCR from the 5' RACE reads. The sample records about 640,000 distinct CDR3 sequences, about 53% being singletons. This clonotype was obtained from a man aged 55 to 70 in good health. The chain recombines TRBV20-1 with TRBJ2-1; 8 bases map to TRBD1. The sequencing input was blood. The CDR3: CSAPFETGASYNEQFF. In DNA, the CDR3 is TGCAGTGCCCCGTTCGAGACAGGGGCCTCCTACAATGAGCAGTTCTTC.